The 23 T cell receptor beta chains in this list originate from one sample, sequenced in a study of shared clonotypes between healthy human individuals. Using immunoSEQ multiplex PCR, the repertoire was profiled, and TCRdb retains in-frame clones only, with some absent. This table has 550,000 to 850,000 clones, 72% appearing once. Sequenced input: memory CD4+ T cells sorted from blood. Subset: CD45RA-negative fraction. These receptors were taken from a woman in her twenties or thirties in good health.

The chain has TRBV7-6 and TRBJ1-1, with 7 positions matching TRBD1. V was pared by 6 bases and J by 8 bases, with 18 bases of the junction left unmatched. The CDR3 has 16 amino acids. Germline assignment: CDR1 SGHVS and CDR2 FNYEAQ. This CDR3 reads CASSLGPGQRPREAFF. The CDR3 nucleotides read TGTGCCAGCAGTCTGGGTCCGGGACAGCGACCTCGAGAAGCTTTCTTT.

The chain links TRBV6-1 to TRBJ1-1, with TRBD1 identical over 8 bases. The J segment lost 2 bases and the V segment lost 6 bases, leaving 2 bases of the junction unmatched. The CDR3 sequence is 13 residues long. Germline V CDR1 and CDR2: MNHNS, SASEGT. The CDR3 region is CASRDRVNTEAFF. The DNA of the CDR3 is TGTGCCAGCAGGGACAGGGTAAACACTGAAGCTTTCTTT.

The chain uses TRBV7-6 and TRBJ2-1; D might be TRBD2 (6 bases). Per germline, CDR1 SGHVS and CDR2 FNYEAQ. This CDR3 has 13 amino acids. V was shortened by 5 bases and J by 6 bases, with 11 bases between the two germline ends. The CDR3 is CASSRLASNEQFF. The CDR3 nucleotides read TGTGCCAGCAGCCGCCTAGCGAGCAATGAGCAGTTCTTC.

This clone was seen a single time. The chain combines TRBV27 with TRBJ1-5; TRBD1 agrees at 10 bases. This CDR3 has 18 residues. Looked up from germline, CDR1 is MNHEY and CDR2 is SMNVEV (reference sequence). Germline trimming cut 5 bases from V and 2 bases from J; bases unmatched to any gene: 12. The CDR3 spells CASSPLRPGTGGNQPQHF. As DNA, the CDR3 is TGTGCCAGCAGTCCACTCCGCCCCGGGACAGGGGGCAATCAGCCCCAGCATTTT.

This chain connects TRBV19 to TRBJ2-3, with TRBD1 identical over 9 bases. From germline, CDR1 is LNHDA and CDR2 SQIVND (reference sequence). Trimming removed 7 bases from V and 4 bases from J; junction bases left unmatched: 15. This CDR3 has 17 residues. The CDR3 reads CASNSRRRTGDPDTQYF. CDR3 bases: TGTGCCAGTAACTCCCGGCGCCGGACAGGGGACCCAGATACGCAGTATTTT.

DNA of the CDR3: TGTGAACCGGCCAAGGCGGGAGGGCCGGAAGAGACCCAGTACTTC. It is translated as CEPAKAGGPEETQYF. The chain has TRBV19 and TRBJ2-5, with TRBD2 matching 9 bases. Germline assignment: CDR1 LNHDA and CDR2 SQIVND (reference sequence). CDR3 size: 15 residues. The full variable domain, with the rest looked up from reference TRBV19 and TRBJ2-5, is DGGITQSPKYLFRKEGQNVTLSCEQNLNHDAMYWYRQDPGQGLRLIYYSQIVNDFQKGDIAEGYSVSREKKESFPLTVTSAQKNPTAFYLCEPAKAGGPEETQYFGPGTRLLVL.

The CDR3 DNA sequence: TGTGCCAGCAGCTTAGCGAGGCGGGGCACAGGGGAGTATTCTTCGCATGAGCAGTTCTTC. This gives the protein CASSLARRGTGEYSSHEQFF. This chain connects TRBV7-8 to TRBJ2-1; a weak D match, TRBD1 (7 bases). V dropped 0 bases and J dropped 8 bases, with 29 bases sitting between them. The CDR3 covers 20 residues. CDR1 and CDR2 from the germline V gene are SGHVS and FQNEAQ.

The genes are TRBV28 and TRBJ2-1; 14 nucleotides align to TRBD2. This CDR3 has 16 residues. The germline gives CDR1 MDHEN, CDR2 SYDVKM. J gave up 6 bases and V 6 bases, and 7 bases lay outside the gene matches. The CDR3 region has the DNA TGTGCCAGCAGCACTAGGACTAGCGGGAGGTTCAATGAGCAGTTCTTC. It encodes CASSTRTSGRFNEQFF. Drawing the rest from reference TRBV28 and TRBJ2-1, the complete variable domain is DVKVTQSSRYLVKRTGEKVFLECVQDMDHENMFWYRQDPGLGLRLIYFSYDVKMKEKGDIPEGYSVSREKKERFSLILESASTNQTSMYLCASSTRTSGRFNEQFFGPGTRLTVL.

The chain carries TRBV7-9 and TRBJ2-6; TRBD1 aligns across 7 bases. The CDR3 extends over 18 amino acids. V dropped 5 bases and J dropped 0; count of bases not matched to a gene: 10. Germline CDR1 is SEHNR and CDR2 is FQNEAQ (reference sequence). In DNA, the CDR3 is TGTGCCAGCAGCCCGGAAGGGCAGGGGGTCTCTGGGGCCAACGTCCTGACTTTC. Its translation: CASSPEGQGVSGANVLTF.

This chain connects TRBV28 to TRBJ2-7, with 11 positions matching TRBD2. This CDR3 contains 16 residues. With 6 bases clipped from V and 4 bases from J, the junction kept 11 bases outside the gene matches. Germline V gene sequence: CDR1 MDHEN, CDR2 SYDVKM. The CDR3 is CASRRSRSGRAYEQYF. The CDR3 nucleotides read TGTGCCAGCAGACGAAGCCGTAGCGGGAGGGCTTACGAGCAGTACTTC.

This clone appeared a few times. J is TRBJ1-5 and V is TRBV18; 7 bases fit TRBD1. Germline loops: CDR1 KGHSH, CDR2 LQKENI. V lost 1 base to trimming and J lost 5 bases; unmatched junction nucleotides: 11. This CDR3 spans 17 amino acids. CDR3 region: CASSPRSSTGEDQPQHF. DNA of the CDR3: TGTGCCAGCTCACCACGGTCGTCCACAGGGGAGGATCAGCCCCAGCATTTT.

CDR3 bases: TGTGCCAGCACCTTAGAGGACTCCTACTCCCACGAGCAGTACTTC. It codes for CASTLEDSYSHEQYF. V gene TRBV21-1 combines with J gene TRBJ2-7; the DNA was not used to check the table's D call, TRBD2. TRBV21-1 is a documented pseudogene. The CDR3 consists of 15 residues.

The chain joins TRBV6-6 to TRBJ1-5, with unresolved D. The CDR3 sequence is 13 residues long. CDR1 is MNHNY and CDR2 is SVGAGI in the germline V gene (reference sequence). V lost 8 bases to trimming and J lost 7 bases, with 15 bases between them. Written as DNA, the CDR3 is TGTGCCAGCGCCGAGGGTTTGAACCAGCCCCAGCATTTT. It codes for CASAEGLNQPQHF.

The rearrangement links TRBV25-1 to TRBJ2-5; 10 bases are shared with TRBD2. The junction had 15 bases not matched to a gene; V was cut back by 3 bases and J by 5 bases. The CDR3 runs to 18 residues. From germline, CDR1 is MGHDK and CDR2 SYGVNS. Written as DNA, the CDR3 is TGTGCCAGCAGTGAGGGCCGGATGGCTAGCGGGAGCTTGGAGACCCAGTACTTC. The encoded protein is CASSEGRMASGSLETQYF.

This clone occurred once. Within the sample, other DNA sequences also encode this same CDR3. The V gene is TRBV5-1, the J gene TRBJ2-6; no clear D. Germline loops: CDR1 SGHRS, CDR2 YFSETQ. V lost 0 bases, J lost 2 bases, and 3 bases lay in between. The CDR3 covers 14 residues. The CDR3 protein is CASSLGAGANVLTF. DNA of the CDR3: TGCGCCAGCAGCTTGGGAGCTGGGGCCAACGTCCTGACTTTC.

The chain has TRBV7-3 and TRBJ1-2; tentatively, D is TRBD1 (6 bases). Germline V gives CDR1 SGHTA, CDR2 FQGTGA. The germline V and J ends were trimmed by 4 bases and 7 bases, with 13 bases remaining between them. The CDR3 totals 13 residues. The CDR3 loop is CASSSRGESGYTF. The CDR3 DNA reads as TGTGCCAGCAGCTCTAGGGGGGAGTCTGGCTACACCTTC. Full variable domain (rest looked up from reference TRBV7-3 and TRBJ1-2): GAGVSQTPSNKVTEKGKYVELRCDPISGHTALYWYRQSLGQGPEFLIYFQGTGAADDSGLPNDRFFAVRPEGSVSTLKIQRTERGDSAVYLCASSSRGESGYTFGSGTRLTVV.

V is TRBV15 and J is TRBJ2-3; D ambiguous. Looked up from germline, CDR1 is LNHNV and CDR2 is YYDKDF (reference sequence). The CDR3 totals 16 residues. The V end was cut by 1 base, the J end by 0 bases, with 11 bases between. The CDR3 DNA follows: TGTGCCACCAGCAGAGTAGGGCGTTCCAGCACAGATACGCAGTATTTT. Protein product: CATSRVGRSSTDTQYF.

This chain uses TRBV10-2 with TRBJ2-5; D tentatively reads TRBD1 or TRBD2 (6 bases each). Germline V gives CDR1 WSHSY, CDR2 SAAADI. The V end was cut by 7 bases, the J end by 3 bases, with 9 bases between. CDR3 length equals 12 residues. The CDR3 protein is CASKGGEETQYF. The CDR3 DNA is TGCGCCAGCAAGGGGGGCGAAGAGACCCAGTACTTC.

This rearrangement joins TRBV6-6 to TRBJ1-2, with D tentatively TRBD1 (6 bases). Trimming took 5 bases from V and 8 from J, leaving 18 bases between them. CDR1 and CDR2 from the germline V gene are MNHNY and SVGAGI (reference sequence). The CDR3 extends over 14 amino acids. CDR3 coding DNA: TGTGCCAGCAGTACCAACAGGGCAGGAGTCGGCTACACCTTC. This translates into CASSTNRAGVGYTF.

The CDR3 DNA reads TGCAGCGTTGTTACTGGGGCCAACGTCCTGACTTTC. It is translated as CSVVTGANVLTF. The rearrangement uses TRBV29-1 and TRBJ2-6; D unclear. Germline CDR1 reads SQVTM; CDR2 reads ANQGSEA. This CDR3 has 12 residues. Between the trimmed V and J ends, which lost 4 bases and 2 bases, there was a span of 3 bases.

The chain uses TRBV7-6 and TRBJ2-1; 11 bases fit TRBD1. The CDR3 extends over 15 amino acids. Germline V gene sequence: CDR1 SGHVS, CDR2 FNYEAQ. Trimming at V came to 5 bases and at J to 6 bases, leaving 6 bases not matched to a gene. Here the CDR3 DNA reads TGTGCCAGCAGCATTGGACAGGGGGCAATCAATGAGCAGTTCTTC. The encoded protein is CASSIGQGAINEQFF.

V usage is TRBV25-1 and J usage is TRBJ2-1; D may be TRBD2 (7 bases). Germline V gene data show CDR1 as MGHDK and CDR2 as SYGVNS. This CDR3 is built from 18 residues. V dropped 4 bases and J dropped 3 bases, with 22 bases sitting between them. The CDR3: CASSGVGGTLAVYNEQFF. The CDR3, as DNA: TGTGCCAGCAGTGGCGTAGGGGGGACGCTAGCGGTCTACAATGAGCAGTTCTTC.

Concerning this clone: The sample has other DNA sequences that encode this CDR3 too. The J gene is TRBJ2-7, the V gene TRBV28; TRBD1 aligns across 7 bases. V trimming: 4 bases; J trimming: 2 bases; junction bases outside the gene matches: 8. CDR3 length: 15 amino acids. Germline CDR1 MDHEN, CDR2 SYDVKM. CDR3 protein: CASSSIHRGPYEQYF. Written as DNA, the CDR3 is TGTGCCAGCAGTTCAATTCACAGGGGCCCCTACGAGCAGTACTTC.